The subject of this entry is one T cell receptor beta chain. Its target is unknown. Regarding time point: patch test 3, about 24 weeks after DPC sensitization. The treatment here: therapeutic diphenylcyclopropenone sensitization with weekly scalp DPC. TCRdb independently ran MiXCR on the RACE reads; one entry per CDR3 protein. Altogether under 200,000 distinct CDR3 sequences are present, 25% to 35% being singletons, with the ten largest covering about 2.1%. The entry originates in a study of human T cells and chemical hapten exposure. About the research overall: 2% DPC applied to an approximately 2 cm by approximately 2 cm arm area sensitized donors. Mostly female patients had alopecia areata, totalis or universalis. General study results and limits: PT1 expanded TCR counts correlated positively with patch test score.

This CDR3 is 13 amino acids long. CDR1 and CDR2 (germline): MNHEY, SVGEGT. J lost 7 bases, V lost 10 bases, and 8 bases had no gene match. The sequence was obtained from a woman aged 18-29 years with alopecia areata. Some clones in this sample may be carry-over from other donors' samples. The chain recombines TRBV6-2 or TRBV6-3 with TRBJ2-7; TRBD1 matches at 12 bases. Source: whole blood, taken in connection with sensitization to the hapten diphenylcyclopropenone (DPC). The chain's CDR3 is CAIEGQGAGEQYF. The CDR3 coding sequence is TGTGCCATTGAGGGACAGGGGGCTGGAGAGCAGTACTTC.